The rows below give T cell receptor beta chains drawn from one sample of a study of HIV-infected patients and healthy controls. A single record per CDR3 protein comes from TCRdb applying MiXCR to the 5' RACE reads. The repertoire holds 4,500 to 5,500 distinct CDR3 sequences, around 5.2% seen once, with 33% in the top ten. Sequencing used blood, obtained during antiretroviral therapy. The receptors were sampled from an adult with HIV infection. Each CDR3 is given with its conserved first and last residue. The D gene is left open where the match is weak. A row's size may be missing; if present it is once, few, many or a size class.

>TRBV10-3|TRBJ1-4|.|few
TGTGCCATCAGTGCTGATTCTGAAAAACTGTTTTTT
CAISADSEKLFF
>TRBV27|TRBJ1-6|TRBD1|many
TGTGCCACCGGGACAGGGGGCCTTAATTCACCCCTCCACTTT
CATGTGGLNSPLHF
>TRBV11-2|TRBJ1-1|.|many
TGTGCCAGCAGCTTTCAAGGGAACACTGAAGCTTTCTTT
CASSFQGNTEAFF
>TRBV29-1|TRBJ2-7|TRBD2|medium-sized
TGCAGCGTTGGACCTAGCGGGAGTTGGTACGAGCAGTACTTC
CSVGPSGSWYEQYF
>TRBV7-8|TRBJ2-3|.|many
TGTGCCAGCAGCTTAGCGGGGGGCACAGATACGCAGTATTTT
CASSLAGGTDTQYF
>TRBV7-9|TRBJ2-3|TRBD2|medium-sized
TGTGCCAGCAGCTCCGGGACTAGTGGGATGATCACAGATACGCAGTATTTT
CASSSGTSGMITDTQYF
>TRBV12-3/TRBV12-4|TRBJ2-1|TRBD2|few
TGTGCCAGCAGGACTCTAGCGGGGTCCTACAATGAGCAGTTCTTC
CASRTLAGSYNEQFF
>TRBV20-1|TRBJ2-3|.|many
TGCAGTGCTAGATCCTCCGTTATGGGCACAGATACGCAGTATTTT
CSARSSVMGTDTQYF
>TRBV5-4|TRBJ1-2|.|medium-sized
TGTGCCAGCAGCTTGGACGGTTCGTATGGCTACACCTTC
CASSLDGSYGYTF
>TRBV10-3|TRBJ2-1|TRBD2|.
TGTGCCATCAGTGAGGGGACTAGCGGATACAATGAGCAGTTCTTC
CAISEGTSGYNEQFF
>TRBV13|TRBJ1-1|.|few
TGTGCCAGCAGCTCCCCCGTGGGCAGGATGAACACTGAAGCTTTCTTT
CASSSPVGRMNTEAFF
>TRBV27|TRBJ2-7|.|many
TGTGCCAGCAGTCTACTAGACGGAGGGGGCGGCAAGTACTTC
CASSLLDGGGGKYF
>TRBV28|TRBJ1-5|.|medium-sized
TGTGCCAGCAGTTTATGGGGAAGCCAGCCCCAGCATTTT
CASSLWGSQPQHF
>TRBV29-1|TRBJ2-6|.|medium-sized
TGCAGCGTCCTAGTCTCTGGGGCCAACGTCCTGACTTTC
CSVLVSGANVLTF
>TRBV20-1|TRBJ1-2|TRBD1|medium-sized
TGCAGTGCTAACGACCAGGACAGGGAAGTGGATGGCTACACCTTC
CSANDQDREVDGYTF
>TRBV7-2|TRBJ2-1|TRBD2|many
TGTGCCAGCAGCCTGGGAGCGGGAGGGCCGGGGGATGAGCAGTTCTTC
CASSLGAGGPGDEQFF
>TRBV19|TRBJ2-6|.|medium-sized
TGTGCCAGTAACGACAGATCTGGGGCCAACGTCCTGACTTTC
CASNDRSGANVLTF
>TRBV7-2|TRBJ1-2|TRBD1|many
TGTGCCAGCAGCACCGGACAGGGGGGTTACTATGGCTACACCTTC
CASSTGQGGYYGYTF
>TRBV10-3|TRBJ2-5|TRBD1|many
TGTGCCATCAGTGTAGGGACAGCAGAGACCCAGTACTTC
CAISVGTAETQYF
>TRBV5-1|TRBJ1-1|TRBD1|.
TGCGCCAGCAGCTTGGAGGGACAGGGAGAAGCTTTCTTT
CASSLEGQGEAFF
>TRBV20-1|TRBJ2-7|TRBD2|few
TGCAGTGCTAGCGACCCCCCAAGCGGGGGTTACGAGCAGTACTTC
CSASDPPSGGYEQYF
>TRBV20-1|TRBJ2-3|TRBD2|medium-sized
TGCAGTGCTAGGACTCTAGCGGGAGAGGTACTCACAGATACGCAGTATTTT
CSARTLAGEVLTDTQYF
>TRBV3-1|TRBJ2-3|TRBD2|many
TGTGCCAGCAGCCAAGATGGGTTAGCGGGGACTAGCACAGATACGCAGTATTTT
CASSQDGLAGTSTDTQYF
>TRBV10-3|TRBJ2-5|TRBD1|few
TGTGCCATCAGTGAGTCGAGGGACAGCCAAGAGACCCAGTACTTC
CAISESRDSQETQYF
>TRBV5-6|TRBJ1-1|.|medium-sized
TGTGCCAGCAGCCGGACAGAAACTCTGAACACTGAAGCTTTCTTT
CASSRTETLNTEAFF
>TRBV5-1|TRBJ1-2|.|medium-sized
TGCGCCAGCAGCTTGGGACAACCTAACTATGGCTACACCTTC
CASSLGQPNYGYTF
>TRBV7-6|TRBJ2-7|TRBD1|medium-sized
TGTGCCAGCAGCTTAGCCGTGACAGGGGGCTACGAGCAGTACTTC
CASSLAVTGGYEQYF
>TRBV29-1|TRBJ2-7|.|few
TGCAGCGGACCCCAACTCCAAGCGTCCGAGCAGTACTTC
CSGPQLQASEQYF
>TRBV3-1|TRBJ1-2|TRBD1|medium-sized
TGTGCCAGCAGCGCGACAGGGTCTAACTATGGCTACACCTTC
CASSATGSNYGYTF
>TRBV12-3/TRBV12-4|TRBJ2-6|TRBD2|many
TGTGCCAGCAGTTTAGCGCTGGGACTAGCGGGGACGGGGTCTGGGGCCAACGTCCTGACTTTC
CASSLALGLAGTGSGANVLTF
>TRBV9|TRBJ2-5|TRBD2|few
TGTGCCAGCAGCGTCGGGGTAGCGGGCCTGCAAGAGACCCAGTACTTC
CASSVGVAGLQETQYF
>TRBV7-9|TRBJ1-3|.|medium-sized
TGTGCCAGCAGACGCTCTGGAAACACCATATATTTT
CASRRSGNTIYF
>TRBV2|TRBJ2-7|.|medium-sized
TGTGCCAGCAGTGAATTGGCGAGCTCCTACGAGCAGTACTTC
CASSELASSYEQYF
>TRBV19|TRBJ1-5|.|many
TGTGCCAGTAGCCTTCGAGGGAACAATCAGCCCCAGCATTTT
CASSLRGNNQPQHF
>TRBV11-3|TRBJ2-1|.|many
TGTGCCAGCAGCCTAACCCCGGAGGGGTATTCCTACAATGAGCAGTTCTTC
CASSLTPEGYSYNEQFF
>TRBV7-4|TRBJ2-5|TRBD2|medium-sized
TGTGCCAGCAGCTTAGTTTCCTGGACTAGACCCCAAGAGACCCAGTACTTC
CASSLVSWTRPQETQYF
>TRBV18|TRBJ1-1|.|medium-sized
TGTGCCAGCTCACCTGCCCAGTTTAACACTGAAGCTTTCTTT
CASSPAQFNTEAFF
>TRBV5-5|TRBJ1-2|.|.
TGTGCCAGCAGCTTTCGTCTTGAGACAGTCTATGGCTACACCTTC
CASSFRLETVYGYTF
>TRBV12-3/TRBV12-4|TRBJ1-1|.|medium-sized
TGTGCCAGCAGTCCACCCTGGGGGGTTGGAACTGAAGCTTTCTTT
CASSPPWGVGTEAFF
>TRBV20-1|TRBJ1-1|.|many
TGCAGTGCTAGAGATGGAAGGGGCGCTGAAGCTTTCTTT
CSARDGRGAEAFF
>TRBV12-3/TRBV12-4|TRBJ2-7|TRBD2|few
TGTGCCAGCAGTTTGGCGGGAGGGTCCTACGAGCAGTACTTC
CASSLAGGSYEQYF
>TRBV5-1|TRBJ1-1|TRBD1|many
TGCGCCAGCAGCATGGGACAGGGGAGGAGGACTGAAGCTTTCTTT
CASSMGQGRRTEAFF
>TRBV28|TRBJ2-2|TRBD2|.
TGTGCCAGCAGTTTCTCCAGCGGGAGAGTCGGGGAGCTGTTTTTT
CASSFSSGRVGELFF
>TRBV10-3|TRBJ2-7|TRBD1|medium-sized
TGTGCCATCAGCCTTCAGGGGGCCTACGAGCAGTACTTC
CAISLQGAYEQYF
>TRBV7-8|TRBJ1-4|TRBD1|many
TGTGCCAGCAGCTCCAACTCCGGGACAGGAGAAAAACTGTTTTTT
CASSSNSGTGEKLFF
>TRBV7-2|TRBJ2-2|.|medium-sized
TGTGCCAGCAGCTCCGGTTTGGGTTCATCAAACACCGGGGAGCTGTTTTTT
CASSSGLGSSNTGELFF
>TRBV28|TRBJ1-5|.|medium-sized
TGTGCCAGCCTAAGAAATAGCAGGTTGGGGGCGTATAGCAATCAGCCCCAGCATTTT
CASLRNSRLGAYSNQPQHF
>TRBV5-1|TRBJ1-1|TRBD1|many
TGCGCCAGCAGCTCCAGTCCCGGGACAGGGAACACTGAAGCTTTCTTT
CASSSSPGTGNTEAFF
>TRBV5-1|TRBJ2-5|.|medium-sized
TGCGCCAGCAGCTTGGAAGGACGGGCCGCGGAGACCCAGTACTTC
CASSLEGRAAETQYF
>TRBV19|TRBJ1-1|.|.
TGTGCCAGTAGTATAGATAAGTCCAACACTGAAGCTTTCTTT
CASSIDKSNTEAFF
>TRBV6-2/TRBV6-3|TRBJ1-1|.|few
TGTGCCAGCAGTTGGTACACTGAAGCTTTCTTT
CASSWYTEAFF
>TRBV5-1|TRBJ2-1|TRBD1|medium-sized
TGCGCCAGCAGCCAGGGACAGGGTGCCTACAATGAGCAGTTCTTC
CASSQGQGAYNEQFF
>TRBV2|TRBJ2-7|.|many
TGTGCCAGCACCTTGGAGGGGGCTGGGGAGCAGTACTTC
CASTLEGAGEQYF
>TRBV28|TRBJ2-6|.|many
TGTGCCAGCAGTTCCCAGCCGCTGGCTGGGGCCAACGTCCTGACTTTC
CASSSQPLAGANVLTF
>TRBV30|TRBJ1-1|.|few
TGTGCCTGGAGTGTCCTTGGAGTGACCACTGAAGCTTTCTTT
CAWSVLGVTTEAFF
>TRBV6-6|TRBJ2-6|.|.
TGTGCCAGCAGTTCCAATCCCTCTGGGGCCAACGTCCTGACTTTC
CASSSNPSGANVLTF
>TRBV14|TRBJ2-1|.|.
TGTGCCAGCAGCCCTGGACTGGAGCAGTTCTTC
CASSPGLEQFF
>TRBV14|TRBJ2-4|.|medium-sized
TGTGCCAGCAGCCAAGAGTCGTCTGTAGCCAAAAACATTCAGTACTTC
CASSQESSVAKNIQYF
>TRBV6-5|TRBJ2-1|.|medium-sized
TGTGCCGTAAGCCCTAGGAACAATGAGCAGTTCTTC
CAVSPRNNEQFF